This TCR beta chain was identified during a study of technical replicates of blood from a handful of donors. Method: immunoSEQ multiplex PCR; TCRdb's copy keeps in-frame clones and lacks some. Of roughly 90,000 clones listed, 90% to 97% were seen once; the top ten hold about 0.39%. Trimming at V came to 2 bases and at J to 2 bases, leaving 4 bases not matched to a gene. The CDR3 consists of 15 residues. Germline V gene data show CDR1 as GTSNPN and CDR2 as SVGIG (reference sequence). V gene TRBV30 combines with J gene TRBJ2-1; 9 positions agree with TRBD2. The sequence derives from a human donor in good health. The sample consisted of T cells isolated from PBMCs. The CDR3 bases are TGTGCCTGGAGTAAAATAGCGGGGGCCTACAATGAGCAGTTCTTC. It codes for CAWSKIAGAYNEQFF.